The 2 T cell receptor beta chains given below trace back to one sample, sequenced in a study of T cell responses to AZD1222 COVID-19 vaccine. Generated by immunoSEQ multiplex PCR, the TCRdb table keeps only in-frame clones and is missing some. The sample holds more than 95,000 clones, 88% seen once. The source was peripheral blood, collected on day 0 of AZD1222 vaccination. The receptors originated from an adult in good health.

The CDR3 protein is CASSLGTGGDYGYTF. The CDR3 nucleotides read TGTGCCAGCAGCTTAGGGACAGGGGGCGACTATGGCTACACCTTC. V gene TRBV7-6 combines with J gene TRBJ1-2, with 11 positions matching TRBD1. CDR1 is SGHVS and CDR2 is FNYEAQ in the germline V gene. The CDR3 is 15 residues long. Trimming cost V 1 base and J 3 bases; bases outside gene matches: 1.

The chain uses TRBV19 and TRBJ2-1, with D perhaps TRBD2 (6 bases). V lost 5 bases and J lost 4, with 12 bases in between. CDR3 length: 14 amino acids. Per germline, CDR1 LNHDA and CDR2 SQIVND (reference sequence). The CDR3 is CASSGPGEYNEQFF. The CDR3 DNA follows: TGTGCCAGTAGTGGGCCGGGGGAATACAATGAGCAGTTCTTC.